This T cell receptor beta chain was captured by sequencing in a study of blood T cell repertoires in COVID-19. The method was immunoSEQ multiplex PCR; TCRdb's version includes in-frame clones alone and lacks a portion of them. The sample holds roughly 180,000 clones, 87% seen once. Cohort assignment relied on participant-reported clinical history. Sample: PBMCs or T cells enriched from blood (not recorded which). The receptor comes from a woman aged 25 to 39 who had recovered from COVID-19.

CDR3 region: CASSPPGPGQETQYF. The CDR3 DNA is TGTGCCAGCTCACCACCCGGGCCAGGGCAAGAGACCCAGTACTTC. V and J are TRBV18 and TRBJ2-5, with D perhaps TRBD1 (5 bases). The CDR3 length is 15 residues. CDR1 and CDR2 (germline): KGHSH, LQKENI. V gave up 0 bases and J gave up 2 bases, with 10 bases separating them.